This T cell receptor beta chain was sequenced during a study of T cell repertoires in cytomegalovirus infection. Overall study context: Evidence of both CMV infection and a matching HLA type came from public TCR beta signatures. Study conclusions and caveats: Ex vivo, HLA-C-restricted CMV-specific TCR beta clonotypes prevailed over the rest of the response. Individuals carrying CMV plus the relevant HLA were identified by cumulative frequency of public TCR beta families.

Comment on this clonotype: As yet, its antigen is unknown.

In TCRdb, the reads were re-called with MiXCR into one record per CDR3 protein. The table lists about 920,000 distinct CDR3 sequences, more than 25% of them singletons. The TCR sequence derives from a human donor in good health (CMV status not recorded). Some clones in this sample may be carry-over from other donors' samples. Sequenced here: cultured CD8+ T cells from PBMCs, sampled from culture after CMV antigen stimulation.

The CDR3 protein is CASSNPGQGADTEAFF. The CDR3 region has the DNA TGTGCCAGCAGCAATCCTGGACAGGGTGCGGACACTGAAGCTTTCTTT. This rearrangement joins TRBV5-4 to TRBJ1-1, with 8 bases lining up with TRBD1. J was trimmed by 3 bases and V by 4 bases; bases with no gene match: 11. Germline CDR1 SGHNT, CDR2 YYREEE (reference sequence). The CDR3 runs to 16 residues.